A selection of T cell receptor beta chains follows, all from one sample in a study of blood T cell dynamics during melanoma immunotherapy. Method: immunoSEQ multiplex PCR; TCRdb's copy keeps in-frame clones and lacks some. The data show tens of thousands of clones, with roughly 91% seen just once and about 1% held by the top ten. Sequencing was performed on blood, taken from a patient treated with checkpoint blockade. These receptor sequences come from a human donor with melanoma. Each CDR3 is given with its conserved first and last residue. Each record gives: clone size, D gene, J gene, V gene, CDR3 DNA, CDR3 protein. The D gene is left open where the match is weak. Rows may omit the clone size; those that give it use once, few, many or a size class.

-	TRBD1	TRBJ2-7	TRBV30	TGTGCCTGGAGAGGGACAGGGGGTATTTACGAGCAGTACTTC	CAWRGTGGIYEQYF
-	-	TRBJ1-1	TRBV29-1	TGCAGCGTTGAAGGCCCTTCCGGGGGGGCTTTCTTT	CSVEGPSGGAFF
-	-	TRBJ2-7	TRBV2	TGTGCCAGCACCGGTGATTCCAGGGTGAGCTACGAGCAGTACTTC	CASTGDSRVSYEQYF
-	-	TRBJ2-7	TRBV28	TGTGCCACCTCCGAGGGGGGAAACTACGAGCAGTACTTC	CATSEGGNYEQYF
-	-	TRBJ2-7	TRBV6-5	TGTGCCAGCAGTTCCCGTCGAGCGGCACATTACGAGCAGTACTTC	CASSSRRAAHYEQYF
-	-	TRBJ1-1	TRBV5-1	TGCGCCAGCAGCCTCAACAGGGAGACGAACACTGAAGCTTTCTTT	CASSLNRETNTEAFF
-	-	TRBJ2-7	TRBV7-3	TGTGCCAGCTCCCTGGGGGTGAGCCACGAGCAGTACTTC	CASSLGVSHEQYF
-	TRBD2	TRBJ2-7	TRBV28	TGTGCCAGCACCGAAGCAGGCGGGAGGGCCGGGTACGAGCAGTACTTC	CASTEAGGRAGYEQYF
-	-	TRBJ1-1	TRBV6-6	TGTGCCAGCAGTTACTCCGGGAGGAACACTGAAGCTTTCTTT	CASSYSGRNTEAFF
few	TRBD1	TRBJ2-7	TRBV7-9	TGTGCCAGCAGCCCCGGTTTCCGGACAGGGGGCAGAGTGTACTTC	CASSPGFRTGGRVYF
-	TRBD1	TRBJ1-1	TRBV5-4	TGTGCCAGCAGCTTCCGGACAGGCCTCACTGAAGCTTTCTTT	CASSFRTGLTEAFF
-	-	TRBJ1-2	TRBV27	TGTGCCAGCACCGGGACACCCAGGTCGTACTATGGCTACACCTTC	CASTGTPRSYYGYTF
-	-	TRBJ2-6	TRBV6-1	TGTGCCAGCAGTTCCTATGGGGCCAACGTCCTGACTTTC	CASSSYGANVLTF
-	-	TRBJ2-7	TRBV11-1	TGTGCCAGCAGCAAACACGTCTACGAGCAGTACTTC	CASSKHVYEQYF
-	TRBD1	TRBJ2-2	TRBV18	TGTGCCAGCTCACCCAAACAGGGGCACACCGGAGAGCTGTTTTTT	CASSPKQGHTGELFF
-	-	TRBJ2-2	TRBV7-9	TGTGCCAGCAGCCCTCCCCCTAGGAAAGCCACCGGGGAGCTGTTTTTT	CASSPPPRKATGELFF
-	-	TRBJ2-2	TRBV2	TGTGCCAGCAGTGAAGTCGAAGGACGAACCGGGGAGCTGTTTTTT	CASSEVEGRTGELFF
-	TRBD1	TRBJ1-1	TRBV7-8	TGTGCCAGCAGCAAAAGGGACAGGGGATTGGCAGAAGCTTTCTTT	CASSKRDRGLAEAFF
few	-	TRBJ1-1	TRBV5-8	TGTGCCAGCAGCTTGGATGGTCCCAGCACTGAAGCTTTCTTT	CASSLDGPSTEAFF
-	-	TRBJ2-7	TRBV14	TGTGCCAGCAGCCAGCTACTAGGCTCATCCTACGAGCAGTACTTC	CASSQLLGSSYEQYF
-	-	TRBJ1-5	TRBV28	TGTGCCAGCAGCCTGGGACGGCTCAATCAGCCCCAGCATTTT	CASSLGRLNQPQHF
few	-	TRBJ1-2	TRBV10-2	TGCGCCAGCAGTGTCGGAAGGACCGCGAACTATGGCTACACCTTC	CASSVGRTANYGYTF
-	-	TRBJ2-7	TRBV30	TGTGCCTGGAGTAGGACTTCCTACTACGAGCAGTACTTC	CAWSRTSYYEQYF
-	-	TRBJ1-1	TRBV5-8	TGTGCCAGCGGGTGGATCACTGAAGCTTTCTTT	CASGWITEAFF
-	-	TRBJ2-7	TRBV4-1	TGCGCCAGCAGCCAAGATACAGGGCCATCGAGCTACGAGCAGTACTTC	CASSQDTGPSSYEQYF
-	TRBD1	TRBJ1-2	TRBV5-8	TGTGCCAGCAGCACTGGACAGGCACCCTTCGGTGGCTACACCTTC	CASSTGQAPFGGYTF
-	-	TRBJ2-3	TRBV7-3	TGTGCCAGCAGCTCCTTCGTCGCGGGTGGAACAGATACGCAGTATTTT	CASSSFVAGGTDTQYF
-	-	TRBJ2-7	TRBV5-1	TGCGCCAGCAGCTTTGGGGGGTCGATCTACGAGCAGTACTTC	CASSFGGSIYEQYF
-	TRBD2	TRBJ2-3	TRBV6-6	TGTGCCAGCAGCCACGGGGGGGCCAGCACAGATACGCAGTATTTT	CASSHGGASTDTQYF
-	-	TRBJ2-6	TRBV2	TGTGCCAGCAGTGAAAGTCACGTAGTCGTCCTGACTTTC	CASSESHVVVLTF
-	TRBD1	TRBJ1-2	TRBV2	TGTGCCAGCCTAGAGGACAGGGGTAGGGGTGGCTACACCTTC	CASLEDRGRGGYTF
-	-	TRBJ1-1	TRBV6-5	TGTGCCAGCAGTTCCCGGGCCTTGAACACTGAAGCTTTCTTT	CASSSRALNTEAFF
once	TRBD1	TRBJ1-4	TRBV19	TGTGCCAGTAGCTCAGGGGGCAGTTGGAATGAAAAACTGTTTTTT	CASSSGGSWNEKLFF
-	-	TRBJ1-5	TRBV6-6	TGTGCCAGCAGCGGGGATCAGCCCCAGCATTTT	CASSGDQPQHF
-	-	TRBJ2-7	TRBV2	TGTGCCAGCAGGTTGGACAGAGCCGAGCAGTACTTC	CASRLDRAEQYF
-	-	TRBJ2-7	TRBV21-1	TGTGCCAGCACCGGGACAGGGAAAACCTACGAGCAGTACTTC	CASTGTGKTYEQYF
-	-	TRBJ1-2	TRBV7-9	TGTGCCAGCAGCTTACGGGCTACCTATGGCTACACCTTC	CASSLRATYGYTF
-	-	TRBJ2-3	TRBV5-1	TGCGCCAGCAGCTTGGCGTCTAGAAGCACAGATACGCAGTATTTT	CASSLASRSTDTQYF
-	-	TRBJ2-3	TRBV5-1	TGCGCCAGCAGCGCCCCAACGACACGGGGGAGCACAGATACGCAGTATTTT	CASSAPTTRGSTDTQYF
-	-	TRBJ2-2	TRBV5-1	TGCGCCAGCAGCGTGGCCCCCCAAGGAAGCACCGGGGAGCTGTTTTTT	CASSVAPQGSTGELFF
-	TRBD1	TRBJ1-1	TRBV6-4	TGTGCCAGCAGTAGACCCCGGACAGGATGGCGTATGAACACTGAAGCTTTCTTT	CASSRPRTGWRMNTEAFF
-	-	TRBJ1-1	TRBV5-1	TGCGCCAGCAGCTTGGCTAGGCCCTCCCGGGGCACTGAAGCTTTCTTT	CASSLARPSRGTEAFF
-	-	TRBJ2-3	TRBV6-1	TGTGCCAGCAGTGAATGGCAAGACACAGATACGCAGTATTTT	CASSEWQDTDTQYF
-	-	TRBJ2-1	TRBV2	TGTGCCAGTAGCGAGATTGACCTGAATGAGCAGTTCTTC	CASSEIDLNEQFF
-	TRBD1	TRBJ1-2	TRBV5-8	TGTGCCAGCAGTTGGGATCAGGGGGCGCGCGGCTACACCTTC	CASSWDQGARGYTF
-	-	TRBJ1-1	TRBV7-3	TGTGCCAGCAGCTTAACGGCAGGCTTGAACACTGAAGCTTTCTTT	CASSLTAGLNTEAFF
-	-	TRBJ1-5	TRBV2	TGTGCCAGCAGTGGCTCCCTAGGGGCAGCAGGCAATCAGCCCCAGCATTTT	CASSGSLGAAGNQPQHF
-	-	TRBJ1-2	TRBV10-3	TGTGCCATCAGTGAGCAGGGTAGGCCTATAAACTATGGCTACACCTTC	CAISEQGRPINYGYTF
once	TRBD1	TRBJ1-2	TRBV19	TGTGCCAGTACCGCGACAGGGGGCTTCTATGGCTACACCTTC	CASTATGGFYGYTF
once	-	TRBJ1-1	TRBV9	TGTGCCAGCAGCGTAGGGCCGGGGAAGCCCCCCACTGAAGCTTTCTTT	CASSVGPGKPPTEAFF
-	TRBD1	TRBJ2-7	TRBV5-8	TGTGCCAGCAGCGGGACAGGATATTACTACGAGCAGTACTTC	CASSGTGYYYEQYF
-	-	TRBJ1-1	TRBV5-1	TGCGCCAGCAGCTTGGATTTCGGGCAGCGGAACACTGAAGCTTTCTTT	CASSLDFGQRNTEAFF
-	-	TRBJ1-5	TRBV6-6	TGTGCCAGCAGTTACGCCACCACGAGGCCCCAGCATTTT	CASSYATTRPQHF